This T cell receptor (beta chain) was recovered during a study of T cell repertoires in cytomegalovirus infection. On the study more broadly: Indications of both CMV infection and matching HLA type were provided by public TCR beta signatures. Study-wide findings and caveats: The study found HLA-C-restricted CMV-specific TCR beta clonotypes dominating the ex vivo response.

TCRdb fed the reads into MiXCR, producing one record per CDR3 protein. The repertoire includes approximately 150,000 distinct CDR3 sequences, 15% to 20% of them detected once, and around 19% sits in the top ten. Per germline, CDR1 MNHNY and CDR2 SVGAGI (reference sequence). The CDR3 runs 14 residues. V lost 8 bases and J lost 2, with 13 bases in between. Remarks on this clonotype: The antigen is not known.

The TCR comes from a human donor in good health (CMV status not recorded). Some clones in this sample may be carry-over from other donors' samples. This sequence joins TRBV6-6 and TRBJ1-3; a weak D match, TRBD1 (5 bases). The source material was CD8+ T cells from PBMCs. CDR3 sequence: CASRGRGTGNTIYF. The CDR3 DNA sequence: TGTGCCAGCCGCGGACGGGGGACTGGAAACACCATATATTTT.